The 32 T cell receptor beta chains presented below share a single source sample, sequenced in a study of blood T cell repertoires in COVID-19. Clones were read by immunoSEQ multiplex PCR, and TCRdb kept only the in-frame ones, dropping some. The table has roughly 410,000 clones, 89% seen once. Sample: peripheral blood. These receptors originate from a woman between 35 and 50 years old with COVID-19, enrolled during active disease.

The V gene is TRBV6-5, the J gene TRBJ2-3; D unclear. The germline V gene encodes CDR1 MNHEY and CDR2 SVGAGI. V lost 8 bases to trimming and J lost 0 bases, with 12 bases between them. The CDR3 is 14 residues long. This CDR3 is CASGFFGSTDTQYF. CDR3 DNA: TGTGCCAGCGGCTTTTTCGGGAGCACAGATACGCAGTATTTT.

This clone showed up just once. This chain links TRBV19 with TRBJ2-1; 10 bases line up with TRBD1. V dropped 7 bases and J dropped 4; count of bases not matched to a gene: 7. The germline gives CDR1 LNHDA, CDR2 SQIVND (reference sequence). There are 15 residues in the CDR3. DNA for the CDR3: TGTGCCAGTACTAGGGGACAGGGGTTTTACAATGAGCAGTTCTTC. This gives the protein CASTRGQGFYNEQFF.

This chain uses TRBV19 with TRBJ2-5; 7 bases are a match to TRBD1. CDR3 length: 13 amino acids. J gave up 2 bases and V 5 bases, and 2 bases lay outside the gene matches. In germline, CDR1 is LNHDA, CDR2 SQIVND (reference sequence). The CDR3 nucleotides are TGTGCCAGTAGTTGGACAGGTCAAGAGACCCAGTACTTC. Translating it yields CASSWTGQETQYF.

This chain uses TRBV28 with TRBJ2-7; TRBD2 matches at 10 bases. Per the germline V gene, CDR1 is MDHEN and CDR2 is SYDVKM. Trimming took 8 bases from V and 1 from J; bases not matched to a gene: 14. The CDR3 is made up of 17 amino acids. CDR3 in amino acids: CASPPTAGGGRSYEQYF. The CDR3 DNA sequence: TGTGCCAGCCCCCCTACAGCGGGGGGGGGTAGGTCCTACGAGCAGTACTTC. Full variable domain (rest looked up from reference TRBV28 and TRBJ2-7): DVKVTQSSRYLVKRTGEKVFLECVQDMDHENMFWYRQDPGLGLRLIYFSYDVKMKEKGDIPEGYSVSREKKERFSLILESASTNQTSMYLCASPPTAGGGRSYEQYFGPGTRLTVT.

This clone was observed a single time. The chain is built from TRBV27 and TRBJ1-1; weak D call: TRBD1 (5 bases). Germline lookup yields CDR1 MNHEY and CDR2 SMNVEV (reference sequence). The V end lost 6 bases, the J end lost 6 bases, and 17 bases lay between the germline ends. The CDR3 extends over 14 amino acids. The CDR3 DNA follows: TGTGCCAGCAGGGGGGGGGAAAGGGGCGCTGAAGCTTTCTTT. Its protein product is CASRGGERGAEAFF.

This clone came up once. This chain links TRBV28 with TRBJ1-1; D is unclear. The CDR3 extends over 11 amino acids. V lost 3 bases and J lost 13, with 12 bases in between. Germline CDR1 is MDHEN and CDR2 is SYDVKM. CDR3: CASSFESSCFF. CDR3 coding DNA: TGTGCCAGCAGTTTTGAGTCCTCGTGTTTCTTT.

V usage is TRBV9 and J usage is TRBJ1-6, with a weak D call TRBD1 (6 bases). With 3 bases removed from V and 6 bases from J, the gap between germline ends came to 16 bases. The length of the CDR3 is 16 residues. Germline V CDR1 and CDR2: SGDLS, YYNGEE. The CDR3 coding sequence is TGTGCCAGCAGCGCCGGAGCCGGGACATCTAATTCACCCCTCCACTTT. Amino acids: CASSAGAGTSNSPLHF.

The CDR3 is CATSRESGGLGNTIYF. CDR3 DNA: TGTGCCACCAGCAGAGAATCGGGGGGCTTAGGAAACACCATATATTTT. The chain employs TRBV15 and TRBJ1-3, with D possibly TRBD1 on 6 matching bases. The CDR3 runs to 16 residues. Germline CDR1 LNHNV, CDR2 YYDKDF (reference sequence). Between the trimmed V and J ends, which lost 0 bases and 4 bases, there was a span of 13 bases.

This CDR3 is CASTGGGTYNEQFF. As DNA, the CDR3 is TGTGCCAGCACGGGGGGCGGAACCTACAATGAGCAGTTCTTC. The J gene is TRBJ2-1, the V gene TRBV6-5; D perhaps matches TRBD2 (7 bases). CDR1 MNHEY and CDR2 SVGAGI come from the germline V gene. V lost 7 bases and J 2 bases, leaving 12 bases between the germline ends. CDR3 length: 14 amino acids.

This rearrangement joins TRBV7-9 to TRBJ1-1; D may be TRBD1 (5 bases). Germline V lookup: CDR1 SEHNR, CDR2 FQNEAQ (reference sequence). The length of the CDR3 is 13 residues. V was clipped by 5 bases and J by 2 bases, with 9 bases between them. CDR3 sequence (DNA): TGTGCCAGCAGCGTCCAGGGTAACACTGAAGCTTTCTTT. It is translated as CASSVQGNTEAFF.

V is TRBV18 and J is TRBJ2-1; 9 bases line up with TRBD2. This CDR3 contains 14 residues. Germline-derived CDR1 and CDR2 are KGHSH and LQKENI. After removal of 5 bases from V and 5 bases from J, the junction contained 4 bases not matched to a gene. CDR3 DNA: TGTGCCAGCTCAACTCGACTAGCGGACAATGAGCAGTTCTTC. This encodes CASSTRLADNEQFF.

The chain combines TRBV6-5 with TRBJ1-4; D possibly corresponds to TRBD1 (5 bases). CDR1 and CDR2 (germline): MNHEY, SVGAGI. Trimming took 8 bases from V and 8 from J, leaving 18 bases between them. The length of the CDR3 is 14 residues. This chain's CDR3 is CASCYGGGNEKLFF. The CDR3 DNA follows: TGTGCCAGCTGCTATGGGGGAGGGAACGAAAAACTGTTTTTT.

The CDR3 coding sequence is TGTGCCAGCAGTTTATTCGTAATTGGACAGGGTAACACCGGGGAGCTGTTTTTT. Translated, it gives CASSLFVIGQGNTGELFF. The chain joins TRBV27 to TRBJ2-2; 8 bases fit TRBD1. Trimming took 1 base from V and 2 from J; bases not matched to a gene: 9. The CDR3 runs to 18 residues. Germline CDR1 reads MNHEY; CDR2 reads SMNVEV (reference sequence).

The rearrangement joins TRBV9 to TRBJ2-3; perhaps TRBD2 as D (6 bases). The CDR3 spans 16 residues. Germline V gene data show CDR1 as SGDLS and CDR2 as YYNGEE. V lost 3 bases and J lost 1, with 15 bases in between. CDR3 coding DNA: TGTGCCAGCAGCGGAAGTGCTAGCGTGCGCACAGATACGCAGTATTTT. Protein sequence: CASSGSASVRTDTQYF.

The rearrangement uses TRBV29-1 and TRBJ1-5, with 8 bases identical to TRBD1. Germline CDR1 SQVTM, CDR2 ANQGSEA. The CDR3 contains 13 residues. After removal of 8 bases from V and 7 bases from J, the junction contained 10 bases not matched to a gene. CDR3 sequence: CSTGTGPGQPQHF. The CDR3, as DNA: TGCAGCACCGGGACAGGCCCTGGGCAGCCCCAGCATTTT.

This chain uses TRBV2 with TRBJ1-1; 12 nucleotides agree with TRBD1. Germline-derived CDR1 and CDR2 are SNHLY and FYNNEI. The CDR3 contains 15 residues. J was trimmed by 5 bases and V by 6 bases; bases with no gene match: 7. The CDR3 spells CASRTGQGANTEAFF. CDR3 in DNA: TGTGCCAGCAGAACGGGACAGGGGGCTAATACTGAAGCTTTCTTT. The entire variable domain, with the rest obtained from reference TRBV2 and TRBJ1-1, is as follows: EPEVTQTPSHQVTQMGQEVILRCVPISNHLYFYWYRQILGQKVEFLVSFYNNEISEKSEIFDDQFSVERPDGSNFTLKIRSTKLEDSAMYFCASRTGQGANTEAFFGQGTRLTVV.

V usage is TRBV19 and J usage is TRBJ1-4; TRBD1 agrees at 9 bases. The length of the CDR3 is 14 residues. From germline, CDR1 is LNHDA and CDR2 SQIVND (reference sequence). The V segment lost 5 bases and the J segment 5 bases; nucleotides outside the gene matches: 3. This CDR3 reads CASSVTGGNEKLFF. As DNA, the CDR3 is TGTGCCAGTAGTGTGACAGGGGGAAATGAAAAACTGTTTTTT. The full variable domain, completed using reference TRBV19 and TRBJ1-4, is DGGITQSPKYLFRKEGQNVTLSCEQNLNHDAMYWYRQDPGQGLRLIYYSQIVNDFQKGDIAEGYSVSREKKESFPLTVTSAQKNPTAFYLCASSVTGGNEKLFFGSGTQLSVL.

The V gene is TRBV6-1, the J gene TRBJ2-7, with TRBD1 matching over 11 bases. Trimming removed 6 bases from V and 2 bases from J; junction bases left unmatched: 3. Germline lookup yields CDR1 MNHNS and CDR2 SASEGT. The CDR3 totals 14 residues. The CDR3 protein is CASRAGQGAYEQYF. In DNA, the CDR3 is TGTGCCAGCAGGGCGGGACAGGGGGCCTACGAGCAGTACTTC.

The chain is built from TRBV11-2 and TRBJ2-5; no clear D gene. This CDR3 contains 13 residues. The V gene's germline CDR1 is SGHAT and CDR2 FQNNGV. Trimming left V 0 bases short and J 4 bases short, with 6 bases between. The CDR3, as DNA: TGTGCCAGCAGCTTAGATACGGGAGAGACCCAGTACTTC. Protein sequence: CASSLDTGETQYF.

The CDR3 region has the DNA TGTGCCAGCAGTCCCGGGGGGTGGAACACTGAAGCTTTCTTT. Protein: CASSPGGWNTEAFF. V gene TRBV28 combines with J gene TRBJ1-1, with D perhaps matching TRBD1 (5 bases). With 5 bases removed from V and 1 base from J, the gap between germline ends came to 11 bases. The CDR3 loop spans 14 amino acids. Germline values: CDR1 MDHEN, CDR2 SYDVKM.

CDR3 loop: CASSTGGSSTDTQYF. DNA of the CDR3: TGTGCCAGCTCAACTGGGGGCTCTAGCACAGATACGCAGTATTTT. The V call is TRBV18, the J call TRBJ2-3, with D perhaps matching TRBD1 (6 bases). Trimming took 5 bases from V and 0 from J, leaving 12 bases between them. Germline CDR1 reads KGHSH; CDR2 reads LQKENI. CDR3 length: 15 residues.

V and J are TRBV4-3 and TRBJ2-2; D is ambiguous. The CDR3 covers 16 residues. Looked up from germline, CDR1 is LGHNA and CDR2 is YSLEER. Trimming cost V 0 bases and J 2 bases, with 10 bases left between them. DNA for the CDR3: TGCGCCAGCAGCCAAGAGCTCAGGCTTAACACCGGGGAGCTGTTTTTT. It specifies CASSQELRLNTGELFF.

The rearrangement joins TRBV7-8 to TRBJ1-2; D gene unclear. Trimming left V 1 base short and J 2 bases short, with 8 bases between. CDR3 size: 14 residues. Germline assignment: CDR1 SGHVS and CDR2 FQNEAQ. This CDR3 is CASSLVTGNYGYTF. For the CDR3, the DNA is TGTGCCAGCAGCTTAGTGACCGGGAACTATGGCTACACCTTC.

This sequence joins TRBV19 and TRBJ2-5; TRBD1 agrees at 11 bases. This CDR3 is 16 amino acids long. Trimming at V came to 8 bases and at J to 4 bases, leaving 12 bases not matched to a gene. Germline CDR1 reads LNHDA; CDR2 reads SQIVND (reference sequence). The CDR3 nucleotides read TGTGCCAGTCGGGACAGGGGGGGATCAAGGGGAGAGACCCAGTACTTC. Its protein is CASRDRGGSRGETQYF.

The chain links TRBV18 to TRBJ2-7; a possible D gene is TRBD2 (6 bases). The germline CDR1 and CDR2 sequences are KGHSH and LQKENI. V gave up 3 bases and J gave up 4 bases, with 25 bases separating them. This CDR3 is 18 amino acids long. DNA of the CDR3: TGTGCCAGCTCACCCCGGGGGACGGCCGCTGGGGCCTTTTACGAGCAGTACTTC. Protein: CASSPRGTAAGAFYEQYF.

The V and J genes are TRBV18 and TRBJ2-3, with 11 nucleotides matching TRBD1. With V trimmed by 4 bases and J by 2 bases, 5 bases remained unmatched. Per germline, CDR1 KGHSH and CDR2 LQKENI. The CDR3 is 16 residues long. The CDR3 here is CASSRTGGVVTDTQYF. In nucleotides, the CDR3 is TGTGCCAGCTCACGGACAGGGGGCGTTGTCACAGATACGCAGTATTTT.

The chain uses TRBV27 and TRBJ1-4, with D possibly matching TRBD1 (6 bases). The CDR3 covers 16 residues. Germline lookup yields CDR1 MNHEY and CDR2 SMNVEV (reference sequence). Trimming left V 4 bases short and J 0 bases short, with 12 bases between. The CDR3 loop is CASSSYPGATNEKLFF. The CDR3 DNA reads as TGTGCCAGCAGTTCGTATCCAGGGGCAACTAATGAAAAACTGTTTTTT.

This chain uses TRBV7-9 with TRBJ1-5, with 9 bases identical to TRBD1. This CDR3 is built from 16 residues. Trimming took 1 base from V and 0 from J; bases not matched to a gene: 1. From germline, CDR1 is SEHNR and CDR2 FQNEAQ (reference sequence). CDR3 sequence reads: CASSLGTGDSNQPQHF. The CDR3 DNA is TGTGCCAGCAGCTTAGGGACAGGGGATAGCAATCAGCCCCAGCATTTT.

The chain links TRBV10-3 to TRBJ2-2, with TRBD2 identical over 9 bases. Germline lookup yields CDR1 ENHRY and CDR2 SYGVKD. V lost 6 bases and J lost 3; bases outside the gene matches: 8. The CDR3 extends over 16 amino acids. Here the CDR3 reads CAISPQRGGDTGELFF. The CDR3 region has the DNA TGTGCCATCAGCCCCCAGCGCGGGGGGGACACCGGGGAGCTGTTTTTT.

This chain joins TRBV4-3 and TRBJ2-7, with D unclear. Per germline, CDR1 LGHNA and CDR2 YSLEER. With 4 bases removed from V and 6 bases from J, the gap between germline ends came to 13 bases. The CDR3 runs to 13 residues. DNA of the CDR3: TGCGCCAGCAGCCTAGGCGTTGGCGGCGAGCAGTACTTC. Translated, it gives CASSLGVGGEQYF.

The V gene is TRBV7-2, the J gene TRBJ2-7, with a possible D match to TRBD1 (6 bases). V shed 5 bases and J shed 4 bases, with 12 bases lying between them. There are 13 residues in the CDR3. Germline loops: CDR1 SGHTA, CDR2 FQGNSA. The chain's CDR3 is CASSARTAYEQYF. CDR3 coding DNA: TGTGCCAGCAGCGCCCGGACAGCGTACGAGCAGTACTTC.

This chain links TRBV28 with TRBJ1-2; D unresolved. The CDR3 sequence is 13 residues long. V was clipped by 10 bases and J by 5 bases, with 17 bases between them. CDR1 MDHEN and CDR2 SYDVKM come from the germline V gene. For the CDR3, the DNA is TGTGCCACCCTCTCGGTATCAAAGTATGGCTACACCTTC. It yields the protein CATLSVSKYGYTF.